The present T cell receptor beta chain was sequenced within a study of shared clonotypes between healthy human individuals. Looking at the study overall: The study used three CD4 naive, three CD4 memory, two CD8 naive and one CD8 memory plate per donor.

Cells designated naive CD8 were CD45RO-negative and were positively selected for CCR7, with terminally differentiated effector memory CD45RA+ cells excluded. Each replicate PCR on the sorted subsets used approximately 180 ng DNA (approximately 27,000 T cell genomes). Only in-frame clones appear in the TCRdb table, and some are missing; sequencing was by immunoSEQ multiplex PCR. The data hold about 2.1 million clones, with about 92% observed a single time. V lost 5 bases and J lost 8, with 21 bases in between. This CDR3 is built from 15 residues. Germline V gives CDR1 SGHAT, CDR2 FQNNGV. The genes are TRBV11-2 and TRBJ1-1; possible D gene TRBD1, 6 bases. Sequencing was done on a sample of naive CD8+ T cells from PBMCs. The receptor's source is a man aged 18 to 35 in good health. Some clones in this sample may be carry-over from other donors' samples. CDR3 in DNA: TGTGCCAGCAGCAACAGGGCTCAGGAGATAGTGGAAGCTTTCTTT. Translating it yields CASSNRAQEIVEAFF.